A selection of T cell receptor beta chains follows, all from one sample in a study of shared clonotypes between healthy human individuals. The protocol was immunoSEQ multiplex PCR, while the TCRdb copy is restricted to in-frame clones and leaves out a portion. The data contain roughly 1 million clones, 75% of them singletons. Sequencing used memory CD4+ T cells sorted from blood. These receptors all come from a young man in good health. Both conserved end residues are part of each CDR3. The order of the fields is D gene, J gene, V gene, clone size, CDR3 protein, CDR3 DNA. The D gene is left open where the match is weak. Expanded clones get a size class; other rows say once, few or many, or leave the size out.

TRBD1 TRBJ1-1 TRBV2 few CATGTVNTEAFF TGTGCCACCGGGACAGTGAACACTGAAGCTTTCTTT
. TRBJ1-1 TRBV6-5 . CASSTPGNTEAFF TGTGCCAGCAGCACCCCCGGGAACACTGAAGCTTTCTTT
. TRBJ2-5 TRBV15 . CATSRDIETQYF TGTGCCACCAGCAGAGATATTGAGACCCAGTACTTC
. TRBJ1-1 TRBV7-2 . CASSLALGVRTEAFF TGTGCCAGCAGCTTAGCGCTCGGGGTCCGCACTGAAGCTTTCTTT
TRBD1 TRBJ2-7 TRBV29-1 . CSVEPGTGAYEQYF TGCAGCGTTGAACCTGGGACAGGTGCTTACGAGCAGTACTTC
. TRBJ1-1 TRBV6-5 . CASSYDPGESTEAFF TGTGCCAGCAGTTACGACCCGGGGGAGAGCACTGAAGCTTTCTTT
TRBD2 TRBJ2-3 TRBV10-1 . CASSPGRVSTDTQYF TGCGCCAGCAGCCCAGGGAGGGTAAGCACAGATACGCAGTATTTT
TRBD1 TRBJ2-3 TRBV9 . CASSVWSGQGAKDTQYF TGTGCCAGCAGCGTTTGGTCGGGACAGGGGGCGAAAGATACGCAGTATTTT
. TRBJ1-2 TRBV28 . CASSSRSNYGYTF TGTGCCAGCAGTTCTAGATCTAACTATGGCTACACCTTC
TRBD1 TRBJ2-1 TRBV9 . CASSAPDRATLNEQFF TGTGCCAGCAGCGCACCTGACAGGGCGACCTTGAATGAGCAGTTCTTC
. TRBJ1-2 TRBV18 once CASSPGKGTNYGYTF TGTGCCAGCTCACCGGGTAAAGGGACTAACTATGGCTACACCTTC
. TRBJ1-6 TRBV30 . CAWRQGYNSPLHF TGTGCCTGGAGGCAGGGGTACAATTCACCCCTCCACTTT
. TRBJ2-2 TRBV5-1 . CASSSPRGSNTGELFF TGCGCCAGCAGCTCCCCCAGGGGCTCGAACACCGGGGAGCTGTTTTTT
. TRBJ2-4 TRBV6-6 . CASSYGQVVDKNIQYF TGTGCCAGCAGTTACGGACAAGTGGTTGACAAAAACATTCAGTACTTC
TRBD2 TRBJ2-7 TRBV5-6 . CASRRLAASYEQYF TGTGCCAGCAGGCGCCTAGCGGCCTCCTACGAGCAGTACTTC
TRBD2 TRBJ2-7 TRBV5-6 . CASSDSGISYEQYF TGTGCCAGCAGCGATAGCGGGATCTCCTACGAGCAGTACTTC
TRBD2 TRBJ2-3 TRBV15 once CATSRDSGTSGEEDTQYF TGTGCCACCAGCAGAGATTCTGGGACTAGCGGGGAGGAAGATACGCAGTATTTT
TRBD2 TRBJ2-5 TRBV6-1 . CASSQLAETQYF TGTGCCAGCAGCCAACTAGCGGAGACCCAGTACTTC
. TRBJ2-3 TRBV10-3 . CAISVSGTSPNTQYF TGTGCCATCAGTGTTTCGGGCACTAGTCCGAATACGCAGTATTTT
. TRBJ1-6 TRBV9 many CASSVGAAYSYNSPLHF TGTGCCAGCAGCGTAGGGGCAGCCTACTCCTATAATTCACCCCTCCACTTT
TRBD2 TRBJ2-1 TRBV19 . CASSPLTSGGAWAQFF TGTGCCAGTAGCCCTCTGACTAGCGGGGGGGCCTGGGCTCAGTTCTTC
TRBD2 TRBJ2-1 TRBV6-1 . CASSDSGAFYNEQFF TGTGCCAGCAGTGATAGCGGGGCCTTCTACAATGAGCAGTTCTTC
. TRBJ2-4 TRBV6-5 . CASSPFRGPGAIQYF TGTGCCAGCAGTCCCTTCCGGGGGCCGGGCGCCATTCAGTACTTC
. TRBJ2-7 TRBV12-5 . CASGLIVSEHYEQYF TGTGCTAGTGGTTTGATAGTTAGCGAACACTACGAGCAGTACTTC
. TRBJ1-2 TRBV14 few CASSPPGIFVYGYTF TGTGCCAGCAGCCCTCCAGGGATCTTCGTCTATGGCTACACCTTC
. TRBJ1-6 TRBV9 . CASSVGSSYNSPLHF TGTGCCAGCAGCGTTGGGAGCTCCTATAATTCACCCCTCCACTTT
. TRBJ1-1 TRBV4-1 . CASSPDQDTEAFF TGCGCCAGCAGTCCCGACCAGGACACTGAAGCTTTCTTT